The 27 T cell receptor beta chains listed next were all sequenced from one sample in a study of cytomegalovirus exposure and HLA in healthy donors. Both 60 Vbeta primers and 13 Jbeta primers went into the PCR. Sequencing was performed with immunoSEQ multiplex PCR; in TCRdb, only in-frame clones are kept and a portion is missing. This sample has 200,000 to 250,000 clones; about 89% occur once, and the top ten carry 1%. The sequenced sample consisted of PBMCs. The receptors originated from a woman in her late teens or twenties in good health and CMV-seronegative.

The chain recombines TRBV10-3 with TRBJ2-7; TRBD1 matches at 9 bases. The V segment lost 4 bases and the J segment 5 bases; nucleotides outside the gene matches: 3. The CDR3 is 13 amino acids. CDR1 and CDR2 (germline): ENHRY, SYGVKD. The CDR3 nucleotides read TGTGCCATCAGTGGGACAGGGGTTGACGAGCAGTACTTC. It yields the protein CAISGTGVDEQYF.

This rearrangement joins TRBV9 to TRBJ2-3, with TRBD2 matching over 9 bases. Germline trimming cut 3 bases from V and 5 bases from J; bases unmatched to any gene: 10. Germline assignment: CDR1 SGDLS and CDR2 YYNGEE. The CDR3 length is 16 residues. The CDR3 sequence is CASSARASGMGDTQYF. The CDR3, as DNA: TGTGCCAGCAGCGCGAGGGCTAGCGGGATGGGAGATACGCAGTATTTT. Using reference TRBV9 and TRBJ2-3 for the parts outside the CDR3, the full variable domain is DSGVTQTPKHLITATGQRVTLRCSPRSGDLSVYWYQQSLDQGLQFLIQYYNGEERAKGNILERFSAQQFPDLHSELNLSSLELGDSALYFCASSARASGMGDTQYFGPGTRLTVL.

V usage is TRBV10-1 and J usage is TRBJ2-2; D is possibly TRBD1 (6 bases). V was shortened by 5 bases and J by 4 bases, with 8 bases between the two germline ends. The CDR3 loop spans 13 amino acids. Germline V CDR1 and CDR2: WNHNN, SYGVQD (reference sequence). The CDR3 sequence is CASSRQVTGELFF. The CDR3, as DNA: TGCGCCAGCAGTAGACAGGTCACCGGGGAGCTGTTTTTT.

This chain connects TRBV5-1 to TRBJ2-7; D not certain. V was pared by 2 bases and J by 2 bases, with 17 bases between. In germline, CDR1 is SGHRS, CDR2 YFSETQ. The CDR3 covers 16 residues. The CDR3 DNA reads TGCGCCAGCAGCTTCCGCAGCGCTTCAATTACCTACGAGCAGTACTTC. Residues: CASSFRSASITYEQYF. The full variable domain, in which reference TRBV5-1 and TRBJ2-7 provide the parts outside the CDR3, is KAGVTQTPRYLIKTRGQQVTLSCSPISGHRSVSWYQQTPGQGLQFLFEYFSETQRNKGNFPGRFSGRQFSNSRSEMNVSTLELGDSALYLCASSFRSASITYEQYFGPGTRLTVT.

The chain carries TRBV11-3 and TRBJ2-2; D not resolved. Trimming removed 0 bases at V and 0 bases at J, with 17 bases between. The CDR3 loop spans 19 amino acids. The germline gives CDR1 SGHNT, CDR2 YENEEA. Written as DNA, the CDR3 is TGTGCCAGCAGCTTAGACACGAGAATGTCCGAGTCGAACACCGGGGAGCTGTTTTTT. Translated: CASSLDTRMSESNTGELFF. The whole variable domain, remainder taken from reference TRBV11-3 and TRBJ2-2, is EAGVVQSPRYKIIEKKQPVAFWCNPISGHNTLYWYLQNLGQGPELLIRYENEEAVDDSQLPKDRFSAERLKGVDSTLKIQPAELGDSAVYLCASSLDTRMSESNTGELFFGEGSRLTVL.

The CDR3 sequence: CASSSRQGYGYTF. The CDR3, as DNA: TGTGCCAGCAGCTCGAGACAGGGATATGGCTACACCTTC. This chain joins TRBV7-2 and TRBJ1-2; 7 bases line up with TRBD1. The germline CDR1 and CDR2 sequences are SGHTA and FQGNSA. This CDR3 has 13 residues. Trimming removed 4 bases from V and 5 bases from J; junction bases left unmatched: 4. Drawing the rest from reference TRBV7-2 and TRBJ1-2, the complete variable domain is GAGVSQSPSNKVTEKGKDVELRCDPISGHTALYWYRQSLGQGLEFLIYFQGNSAPDKSGLPSDRFSAERTGGSVSTLTIQRTQQEDSAVYLCASSSRQGYGYTFGSGTRLTVV.

This clone has just one count. The chain employs TRBV9 and TRBJ1-1; D not certain. The germline V gene has CDR1 SGDLS and CDR2 YYNGEE. CDR3 length: 18 residues. Trimming stripped 0 bases from V and 3 bases from J, with 21 bases between. Here the CDR3 DNA reads TGTGCCAGCAGCGTAGTAAGAAGGGAGGGAGGGAGTTACACTGAAGCTTTCTTT. It translates to CASSVVRREGGSYTEAFF.

The count of this clone is one. The rearrangement uses TRBV11-3 and TRBJ2-7, with 7 bases identical to TRBD2. This CDR3 has 12 amino acids. In germline, CDR1 is SGHNT, CDR2 YENEEA. J gave up 7 bases and V 5 bases, and 5 bases lay outside the gene matches. The CDR3 nucleotides are TGTGCCAGCAGCCAGGGACTAACAGAGCAGTACTTC. This translates into CASSQGLTEQYF.

This clone came up once. The DNA of the CDR3 is TGTGCCACCAGATCTCGGGACAGGGGGCCCAATGAGCAGTTCTTC. The encoded protein is CATRSRDRGPNEQFF. V and J are TRBV15 and TRBJ2-1, with 12 bases that match TRBD1. Germline CDR1 reads LNHNV; CDR2 reads YYDKDF (reference sequence). V gave up 6 bases and J gave up 6 bases; unmatched junction bases: 6. The CDR3 has 15 residues.

The chain links TRBV7-9 to TRBJ1-6, with 11 bases aligning to TRBD1. The CDR3 covers 16 residues. With 6 bases clipped from V and 7 bases from J, the junction kept 8 bases outside the gene matches. The germline gives CDR1 SEHNR, CDR2 FQNEAQ (reference sequence). In DNA form, the CDR3 reads TGTGCCAGCAGGTCCCCCGGGACAGGGGGAAATTCACCCCTCCACTTT. Its protein product is CASRSPGTGGNSPLHF. Together with reference TRBV7-9 and TRBJ1-6, the CDR3 gives the full variable domain: DTGVSQNPRHKITKRGQNVTFRCDPISEHNRLYWYRQTLGQGPEFLTYFQNEAQLEKSRLLSDRFSAERPKGSFSTLEIQRTEQGDSAMYLCASRSPGTGGNSPLHFGNGTRLTVT.

The genes are TRBV7-9 and TRBJ1-2, with 7 bases aligning to TRBD1. The length of the CDR3 is 14 residues. The V gene end was trimmed by 5 bases and the J gene end by 3 bases; junction bases not matched to a gene: 6. Germline CDR1 SEHNR, CDR2 FQNEAQ (reference sequence). This CDR3 reads CASSPLGQDYGYTF. As DNA, the CDR3 is TGTGCCAGCAGCCCTCTTGGACAGGACTATGGCTACACCTTC.

The chain combines TRBV7-6 with TRBJ2-7; TRBD1 matches 8 bases. The trim removed 4 bases at V and 3 bases at J, leaving 2 bases unmatched. This CDR3 region has 13 residues. The germline gives CDR1 SGHVS, CDR2 FNYEAQ. CDR3 nucleotide sequence: TGTGCCAGCAGCTCGGGACAGGTCTACGAGCAGTACTTC. This sequence encodes CASSSGQVYEQYF.

This chain links TRBV7-2 with TRBJ1-4; maybe TRBD1 (6 bases). V was trimmed by 5 bases and J by 6 bases, leaving 16 bases between them. The CDR3 consists of 15 residues. Germline V gene sequence: CDR1 SGHTA, CDR2 FQGNSA. The CDR3 loop reads CASSHPRGSDEKLFF. CDR3 nucleotide sequence: TGTGCCAGCAGCCATCCCAGGGGCTCTGATGAAAAACTGTTTTTT.

This chain uses TRBV30 with TRBJ1-2, with D hard to call. Germline CDR1 GTSNPN, CDR2 SVGIG (reference sequence). This CDR3 comprises 16 residues. The ends were cut back, 3 bases at V and 6 bases at J, with 23 bases in the middle. As DNA, the CDR3 is TGTGCCTGGAGGCAAAACGACTGGCTTAGGAGCGATGGCTACACCTTC. Amino acid sequence: CAWRQNDWLRSDGYTF.

The chain couples TRBV27 to TRBJ1-1, with a tentative D call TRBD1 (6 bases). The V gene lost 2 bases and the J gene lost 4 bases, with 17 bases spanning the gap. CDR3 length: 16 amino acids. Germline loops: CDR1 MNHEY, CDR2 SMNVEV (reference sequence). CDR3 nucleotides: TGTGCCAGCAGTTTAATGTCTCGGGGGGGCACCACTGAAGCTTTCTTT. This gives the protein CASSLMSRGGTTEAFF.

The V gene is TRBV7-2, the J gene TRBJ2-1; TRBD1 matches 7 bases. Per the germline V gene, CDR1 is SGHTA and CDR2 is FQGNSA. The length of the CDR3 is 17 residues. V lost 3 bases to trimming and J lost 2 bases; unmatched junction nucleotides: 10. This chain's CDR3 is CASSFPQGDSTYNEQFF. The CDR3 DNA follows: TGTGCCAGCAGCTTTCCCCAGGGGGATAGTACCTACAATGAGCAGTTCTTC.

The V and J genes are TRBV2 and TRBJ1-2, with TRBD1 matching 11 bases. Germline-derived CDR1 and CDR2 are SNHLY and FYNNEI. Trimming took 6 bases from V and 6 from J; bases not matched to a gene: 0. This CDR3 is built from 12 residues. CDR3 in amino acids: CASRDRGHGYTF. The CDR3 DNA is TGTGCCAGCAGGGACAGGGGGCATGGCTACACCTTC.

This CDR3 is CASSLSPGGEYSEQFF. The CDR3 DNA reads as TGCGCCAGCAGCTTGTCTCCAGGGGGCGAATATAGTGAGCAGTTCTTC. The rearrangement uses TRBV5-1 and TRBJ2-1, with 8 bases that match TRBD1. Germline loops: CDR1 SGHRS, CDR2 YFSETQ. The V and J ends lost 1 base and 9 bases, in that order; junction bases with no gene match: 12. This CDR3 contains 16 residues.

The J gene is TRBJ2-2, the V gene TRBV4-3; TRBD1 matches at 11 bases. With V trimmed by 3 bases and J by 4 bases, 4 bases remained unmatched. Germline-derived CDR1 and CDR2 are LGHNA and YSLEER. This CDR3 has 16 residues. CDR3 sequence (DNA): TGCGCCAGCAGCCACGAAGGGACAGGGGGCACCGGGGAGCTGTTTTTT. It codes for CASSHEGTGGTGELFF.

The V gene is TRBV19, the J gene TRBJ1-5; no firm D call. This CDR3 region has 15 residues. Trimming pared 7 bases from V and 1 base from J, leaving 14 bases between. Germline values: CDR1 LNHDA, CDR2 SQIVND (reference sequence). The DNA for the CDR3 is TGTGCCAGTAATTCCGGGGATATCAGCAATCAGCCCCAGCATTTT. Translated, it gives CASNSGDISNQPQHF.

The rearrangement links TRBV7-6 to TRBJ2-7; perhaps TRBD1 as D (7 bases). Germline CDR1 reads SGHVS; CDR2 reads FNYEAQ. This CDR3 region has 14 residues. The V and J ends lost 3 bases and 5 bases respectively, with 14 bases between them. CDR3 in amino acids: CASSFSQGGNEQYF. Written as DNA, the CDR3 is TGTGCCAGCAGCTTCAGCCAGGGGGGCAACGAGCAGTACTTC.

This clone was detected only once. The V and J genes are TRBV6-1 and TRBJ2-1; D unclear. The CDR3 loop spans 16 amino acids. V was clipped by 1 base and J by 4 bases, with 14 bases between them. Germline lookup yields CDR1 MNHNS and CDR2 SASEGT. CDR3 DNA: TGTGCCAGCAGTGAAGTCCGCGCAAACCCTTACAATGAGCAGTTCTTC. This gives the protein CASSEVRANPYNEQFF.

The chain carries TRBV11-2 and TRBJ2-2; TRBD2 aligns across 7 bases. Germline lookup yields CDR1 SGHAT and CDR2 FQNNGV. V was pared by 3 bases and J by 0 bases, with 4 bases of the junction left unmatched. This CDR3 spans 16 amino acids. CDR3: CASSLTGGTNTGELFF. CDR3 DNA sequence: TGTGCCAGCAGCTTGACGGGAGGAACGAACACCGGGGAGCTGTTTTTT.

The chain recombines TRBV2 with TRBJ2-2; 8 bases are shared with TRBD1. This CDR3 region has 16 residues. Germline loops: CDR1 SNHLY, CDR2 FYNNEI. V lost 6 bases and J lost 4; bases outside the gene matches: 10. CDR3 in amino acids: CASRKRTGTTTGELFF. The CDR3 DNA reads TGTGCCAGCAGAAAGAGGACAGGGACGACCACCGGGGAGCTGTTTTTT.

The chain joins TRBV5-1 to TRBJ1-2; 7 bases are shared with TRBD1. The CDR3 contains 13 residues. Germline assignment: CDR1 SGHRS and CDR2 YFSETQ. V was clipped by 6 bases and J by 6 bases; unmatched bases: 8. For the CDR3, the DNA is TGCGCCAGCAACAAGGGGGCGCAGGATGGCTACACCTTC. Protein sequence: CASNKGAQDGYTF.

The chain combines TRBV10-3 with TRBJ2-3; 7 bases line up with TRBD2. Germline CDR1 is ENHRY and CDR2 is SYGVKD. V trimming: 6 bases; J trimming: 5 bases; junction bases outside the gene matches: 11. The CDR3 totals 15 residues. The CDR3 is CAIRETKTGGDTQYF. CDR3 DNA sequence: TGTGCCATCAGGGAGACTAAAACGGGGGGAGATACGCAGTATTTT.

The genes are TRBV11-3 and TRBJ2-1; 10 bases fit TRBD2. From germline, CDR1 is SGHNT and CDR2 YENEEA. J was trimmed by 7 bases and V by 5 bases; bases with no gene match: 8. This CDR3 contains 15 residues. Written as DNA, the CDR3 is TGTGCCAGCAGCCCCAAGCGGGAGGGCCGAAATGAGCAGTTCTTC. Its translation: CASSPKREGRNEQFF.